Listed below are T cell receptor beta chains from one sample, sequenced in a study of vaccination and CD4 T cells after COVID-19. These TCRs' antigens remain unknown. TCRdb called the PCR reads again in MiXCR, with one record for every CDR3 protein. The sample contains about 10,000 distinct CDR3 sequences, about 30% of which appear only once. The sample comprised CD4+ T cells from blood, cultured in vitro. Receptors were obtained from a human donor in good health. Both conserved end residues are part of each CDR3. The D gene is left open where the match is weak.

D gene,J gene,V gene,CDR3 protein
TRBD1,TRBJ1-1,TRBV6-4,CASSRTGGTEAFF
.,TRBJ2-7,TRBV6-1,CATSHSTGHYSYEQYF
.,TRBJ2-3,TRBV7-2,CASSPPQRPLSQYF
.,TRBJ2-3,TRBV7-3,CASSSAITDTQYF
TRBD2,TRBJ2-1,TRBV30,CACGGDSYNEQFF
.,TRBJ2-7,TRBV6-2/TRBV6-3,CASSYRDTYEQYF
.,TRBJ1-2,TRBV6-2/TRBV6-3,CASNPRGSDGNYGYTF
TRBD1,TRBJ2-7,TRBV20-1,CSARELGGTGFYEQYF
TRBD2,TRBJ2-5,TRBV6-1,CASSKPGLAGGRETQYF
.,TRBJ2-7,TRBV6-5,CASSYPRDTAYEQYF
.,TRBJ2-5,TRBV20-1,CSGGETQYF
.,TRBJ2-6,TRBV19,CASSNRDGGSGANVLTF
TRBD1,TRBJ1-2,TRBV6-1,CATQTGSAPVYGYTF
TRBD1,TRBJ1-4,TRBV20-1,CSARDPQGNEKLFF
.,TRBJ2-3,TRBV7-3,CASSPSGGAGDTQYF
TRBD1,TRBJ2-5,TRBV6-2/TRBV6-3,CASRNRDRGEETQYF
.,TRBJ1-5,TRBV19,CASIVSGPSNQPQHF
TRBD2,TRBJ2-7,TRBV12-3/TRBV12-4,CASSFSGIPYEQYF
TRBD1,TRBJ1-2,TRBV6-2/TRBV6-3,CASRSPDRVNYGYTF
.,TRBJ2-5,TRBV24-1,CATSETTREPQETQYF
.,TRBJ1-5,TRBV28,CAIKDGGNQPQHF
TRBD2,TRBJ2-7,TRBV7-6,CASRGTRSYEQYF
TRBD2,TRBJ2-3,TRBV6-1,CASRHTSGRGGSTDTQYF
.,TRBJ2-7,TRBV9,CASSVEGTPRGPYEQYF
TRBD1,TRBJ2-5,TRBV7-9,CASSSHDRGRRETQYF
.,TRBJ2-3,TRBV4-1,CASSWGHDNTQYF
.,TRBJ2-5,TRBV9,CASSVGMAGETQYF
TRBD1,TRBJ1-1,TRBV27,CASGRWDRANTEAFF
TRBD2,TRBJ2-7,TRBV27,CASSLWGLAGEQYF
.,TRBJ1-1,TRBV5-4,CASSSGSPMALTEAFF
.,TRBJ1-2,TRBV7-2,CASSLGRADGYTF
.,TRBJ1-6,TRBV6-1,CASSEEDNNSPLHF
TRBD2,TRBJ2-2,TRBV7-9,CASRPRPGTSGVNTGELFF
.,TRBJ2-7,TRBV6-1,CASSRQNDYEQYF
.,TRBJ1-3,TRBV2,CASSERPLSSGNTIYF
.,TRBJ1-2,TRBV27,CASSRDGTQISLYGYTF
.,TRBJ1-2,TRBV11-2,CASSKKQVYYGYTF
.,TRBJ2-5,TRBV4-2,CASSQGGIRETQYF
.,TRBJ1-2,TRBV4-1,CASSQDPLSPPPYGYTF
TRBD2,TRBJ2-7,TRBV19,CASTPGLGSYEQYF
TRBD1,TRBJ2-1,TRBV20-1,CSATPRGQGPDEQFF
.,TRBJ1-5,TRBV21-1,CASSKGGQGAIVDNQPQHF
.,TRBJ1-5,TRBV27,CASSLRGGGGPMGNQPQHF
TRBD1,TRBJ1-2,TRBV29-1,CSVSTSGTGNYGYTF
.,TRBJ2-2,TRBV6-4,CASSNRDTGELFF
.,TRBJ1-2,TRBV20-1,CSAGSPSGYGYTF
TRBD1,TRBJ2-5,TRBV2,CASLRDRAMETQYF
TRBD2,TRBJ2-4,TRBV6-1,CASSTLSGIGAKNIQYF
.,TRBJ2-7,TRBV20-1,CSARRISYEQYF
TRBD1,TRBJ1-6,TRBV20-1,CSARMTGSSYNSPLHF
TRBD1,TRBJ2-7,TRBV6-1,CASRGGQGFEEQYF
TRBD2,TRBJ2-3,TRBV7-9,CASSFDRSTSGTRGWDTQYF
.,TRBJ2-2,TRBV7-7,CARSLWGTGELFF